One and the same sample provided the 5 T cell receptor beta chains below, sequenced in a study of monozygotic twins with inflammatory bowel disease. TCRdb re-analyzed the 5' RACE reads; it lists each CDR3 protein once, without DNA. Its clone listing holds fewer than 150,000 distinct CDR3 sequences. Input material: blood. Source of these receptors: a human donor with ulcerative colitis or Crohn's disease, or a healthy co-twin of an affected twin (not recorded which).

The V and J genes are TRBV5-1 and TRBJ2-1; the TRBD2 assignment by TCRdb is unverifiable without DNA. CDR1 is SGHRS and CDR2 is YFSETQ in the germline V gene. The CDR3 runs 16 residues. The chain's CDR3 is CASSITSGGAYNEQFF.

V and J are TRBV10-3 and TRBJ1-4. In germline, CDR1 is ENHRY, CDR2 SYGVKD. The CDR3 covers 14 residues. The CDR3 loop is CAISESSQDEKLFF.

The rearrangement links TRBV5-1 to TRBJ2-5; without DNA, the TCRdb call of TRBD2 cannot be checked. Germline assignment: CDR1 SGHRS and CDR2 YFSETQ. CDR3 length: 13 residues. CDR3 loop: CASSARAEETQYF. The variable domain in full, with the rest retrieved from reference TRBV5-1 and TRBJ2-5, is KAGVTQTPRYLIKTRGQQVTLSCSPISGHRSVSWYQQTPGQGLQFLFEYFSETQRNKGNFPGRFSGRQFSNSRSEMNVSTLELGDSALYLCASSARAEETQYFGPGTRLLVL.

V usage is TRBV15 and J usage is TRBJ1-1. The CDR3 spans 14 residues. The germline V gene has CDR1 LNHNV and CDR2 YYDKDF (reference sequence). The CDR3 reads CATSRDVENTEAFF.

The chain's CDR3 is CSARVLELRGYGTDTQYF. J is TRBJ2-3 and V is TRBV20-1; TCRdb names TRBD1, which stays unverified in the absence of DNA. Germline assignment: CDR1 DFQATT and CDR2 SNEGSKA (reference sequence). The CDR3 loop spans 18 amino acids.